This TCR beta chain was found in a study of CD8 T cells in ankylosing spondylitis. Generation of TCR beta libraries employed quantitative 5'-RACE incorporating molecular barcodes. MiXCR, applied by TCRdb to the 5' RACE reads, yields one record per CDR3 protein. Of about 450,000 distinct CDR3 sequences in the sample, about 24% are singletons; the top ten hold about 0.92%. Worth noting for this clonotype: Its target is not known.

The study, taken as a whole, reports: Ankylosing spondylitis blood seemed to carry a telltale TCR beta motif made of fewer than 10 highly homologous variants.

The receptor was isolated from a male donor with ankylosing spondylitis. Sequencing input: blood, either unsorted or a sorted T cell fraction (not recorded which).

The CDR3 spells CSARVGRENYGYTF. CDR3 in DNA: TGCAGTGCTAGAGTGGGCAGGGAAAACTATGGCTACACCTTC. The V call is TRBV20-1, the J call TRBJ1-2, with D possibly being TRBD1 (5 bases). The CDR3 length is 14 residues. Trimming pared 1 base from V and 2 bases from J, leaving 11 bases between. Germline V CDR1 and CDR2: DFQATT, SNEGSKA (reference sequence).